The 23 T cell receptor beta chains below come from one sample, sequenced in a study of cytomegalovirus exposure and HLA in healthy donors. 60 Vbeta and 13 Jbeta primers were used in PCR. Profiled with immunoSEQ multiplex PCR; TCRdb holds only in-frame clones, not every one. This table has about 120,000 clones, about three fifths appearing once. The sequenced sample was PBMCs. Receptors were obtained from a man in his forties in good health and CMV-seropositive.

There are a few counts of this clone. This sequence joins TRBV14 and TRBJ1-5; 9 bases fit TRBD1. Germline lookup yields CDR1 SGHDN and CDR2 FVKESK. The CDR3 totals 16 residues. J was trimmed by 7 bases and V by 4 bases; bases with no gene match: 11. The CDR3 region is CASSPGQGGGAQPQHF. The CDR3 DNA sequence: TGTGCCAGCAGCCCGGGACAGGGCGGTGGAGCACAGCCCCAGCATTTT.

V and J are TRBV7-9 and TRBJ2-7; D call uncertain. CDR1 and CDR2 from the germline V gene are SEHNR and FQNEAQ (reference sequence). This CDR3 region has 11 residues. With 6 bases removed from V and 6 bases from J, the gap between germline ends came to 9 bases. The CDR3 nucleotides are TGTGCCAGCAGTAATGGGCGCGAGCAGTACTTC. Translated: CASSNGREQYF.

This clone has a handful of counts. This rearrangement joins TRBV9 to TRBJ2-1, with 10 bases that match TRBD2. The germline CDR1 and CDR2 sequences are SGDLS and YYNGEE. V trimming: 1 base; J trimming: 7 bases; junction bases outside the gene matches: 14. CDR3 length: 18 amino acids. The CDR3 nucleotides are TGTGCCAGCAGCGTAATTGGTGAAACTAGCGGGAATCGGAATGAGCAGTTCTTC. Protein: CASSVIGETSGNRNEQFF.

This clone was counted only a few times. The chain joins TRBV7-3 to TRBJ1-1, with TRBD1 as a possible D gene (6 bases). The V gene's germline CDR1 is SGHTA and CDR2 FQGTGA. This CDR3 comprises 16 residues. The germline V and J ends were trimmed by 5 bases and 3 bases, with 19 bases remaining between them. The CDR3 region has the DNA TGTGCCAGCAGCCCCAGGGGAGGGGGATTGCACACTGAAGCTTTCTTT. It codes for CASSPRGGGLHTEAFF.

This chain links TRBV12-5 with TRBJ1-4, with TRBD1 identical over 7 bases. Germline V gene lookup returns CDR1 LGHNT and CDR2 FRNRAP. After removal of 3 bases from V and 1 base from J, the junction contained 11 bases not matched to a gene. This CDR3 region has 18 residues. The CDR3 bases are TGTGCTAGTGGTTTCCCCCCAGGGGGGTTAGAAACTAATGAAAAACTGTTTTTT. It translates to CASGFPPGGLETNEKLFF.

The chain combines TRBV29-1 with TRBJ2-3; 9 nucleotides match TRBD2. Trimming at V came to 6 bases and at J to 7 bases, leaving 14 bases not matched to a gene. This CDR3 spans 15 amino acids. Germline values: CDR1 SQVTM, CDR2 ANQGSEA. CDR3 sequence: CSVEPGTSRRNTQYF. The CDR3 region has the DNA TGCAGCGTAGAACCGGGGACTAGCCGAAGAAATACGCAGTATTTT.

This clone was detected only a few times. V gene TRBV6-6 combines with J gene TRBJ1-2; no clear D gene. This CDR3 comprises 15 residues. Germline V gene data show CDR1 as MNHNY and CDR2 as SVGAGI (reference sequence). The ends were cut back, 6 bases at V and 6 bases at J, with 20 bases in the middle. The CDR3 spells CASSNQEGVPDGYTF. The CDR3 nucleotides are TGTGCCAGCAGCAACCAAGAGGGTGTCCCCGATGGCTACACCTTC.

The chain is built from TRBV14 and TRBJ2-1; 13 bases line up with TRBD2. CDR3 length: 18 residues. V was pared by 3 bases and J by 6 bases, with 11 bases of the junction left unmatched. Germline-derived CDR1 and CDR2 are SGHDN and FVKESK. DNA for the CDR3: TGTGCCAGCAGCCACCAACGCTGGACTAGCGGGAGTGGCAATGAGCAGTTCTTC. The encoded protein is CASSHQRWTSGSGNEQFF.

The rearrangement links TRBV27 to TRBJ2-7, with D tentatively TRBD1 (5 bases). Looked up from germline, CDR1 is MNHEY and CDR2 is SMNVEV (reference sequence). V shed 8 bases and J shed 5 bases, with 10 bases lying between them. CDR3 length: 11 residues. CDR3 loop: CASGLGDEQYF. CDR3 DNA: TGTGCCAGCGGCCTAGGGGACGAGCAGTACTTC.

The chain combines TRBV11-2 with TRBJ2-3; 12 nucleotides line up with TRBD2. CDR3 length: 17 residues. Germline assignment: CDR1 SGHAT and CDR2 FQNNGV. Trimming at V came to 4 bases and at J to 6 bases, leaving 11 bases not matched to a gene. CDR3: CASSSLGGLAGGDTQYF. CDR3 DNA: TGTGCCAGCAGCTCCCTCGGGGGTCTAGCGGGAGGGGATACGCAGTATTTT.

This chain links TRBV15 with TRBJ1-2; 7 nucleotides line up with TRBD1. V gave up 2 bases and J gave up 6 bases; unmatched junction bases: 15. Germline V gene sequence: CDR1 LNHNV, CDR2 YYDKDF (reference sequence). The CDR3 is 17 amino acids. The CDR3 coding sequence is TGTGCCACCAGCAGACATGCCCGACAGGGACATCCTGATGGCTACACCTTC. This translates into CATSRHARQGHPDGYTF.

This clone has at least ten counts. This CDR3 is CASSGVGGNGYTF. The DNA of the CDR3 is TGTGCCAGCAGCGGTGTGGGCGGGAATGGCTACACCTTC. V gene TRBV7-3 combines with J gene TRBJ1-2; D remains unclear. Trimming left V 5 bases short and J 6 bases short, with 13 bases between. This CDR3 is built from 13 residues. Germline-derived CDR1 and CDR2 are SGHTA and FQGTGA.

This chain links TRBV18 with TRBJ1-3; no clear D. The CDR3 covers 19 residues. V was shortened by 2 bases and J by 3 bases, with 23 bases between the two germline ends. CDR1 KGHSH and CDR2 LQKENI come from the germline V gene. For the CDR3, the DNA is TGTGCCAGCTCACCATTAGCGCGGACTCCTTCAACCCTTGGAAACACCATATATTTT. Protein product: CASSPLARTPSTLGNTIYF.

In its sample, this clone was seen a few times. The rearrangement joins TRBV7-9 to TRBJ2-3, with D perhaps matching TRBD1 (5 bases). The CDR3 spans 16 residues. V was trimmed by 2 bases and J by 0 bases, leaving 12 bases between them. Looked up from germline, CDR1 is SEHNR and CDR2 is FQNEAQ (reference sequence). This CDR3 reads CASSLFSTGSTDTQYF. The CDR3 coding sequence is TGTGCCAGCAGCTTATTCTCCACAGGTAGCACAGATACGCAGTATTTT.

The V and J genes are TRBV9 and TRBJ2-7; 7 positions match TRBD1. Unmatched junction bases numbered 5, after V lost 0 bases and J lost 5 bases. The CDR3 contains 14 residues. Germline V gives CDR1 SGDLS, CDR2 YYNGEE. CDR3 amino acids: CASSVGPTGNEQYF. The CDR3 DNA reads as TGTGCCAGCAGCGTAGGCCCGACAGGGAACGAGCAGTACTTC.

The DNA of the CDR3 is TGTGCCAGCAGTGAACTGGCAGGGTATACATACTCCTACGAGCAGTACTTC. This codes for CASSELAGYTYSYEQYF. V and J are TRBV25-1 and TRBJ2-7; possible D gene TRBD1, 5 bases. Germline V lookup: CDR1 MGHDK, CDR2 SYGVNS. The CDR3 length is 17 residues. With 2 bases removed from V and 0 bases from J, the gap between germline ends came to 17 bases.

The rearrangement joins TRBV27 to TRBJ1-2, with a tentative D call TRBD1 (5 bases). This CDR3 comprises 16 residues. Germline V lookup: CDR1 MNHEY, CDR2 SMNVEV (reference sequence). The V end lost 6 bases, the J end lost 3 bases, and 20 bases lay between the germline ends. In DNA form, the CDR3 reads TGTGCCAGCAGGAAGGAGTCCTTAGGGGTTTACTATGGCTACACCTTC. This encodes CASRKESLGVYYGYTF.

The CDR3 DNA follows: TGTGCCAGCAGCTTAGGGGCAGGGAACTCTGGAAACACCATATATTTT. Translating it yields CASSLGAGNSGNTIYF. The rearrangement links TRBV7-8 to TRBJ1-3; possible D gene TRBD1, 5 bases. The CDR3 has 16 residues. Germline V gene sequence: CDR1 SGHVS, CDR2 FQNEAQ. V lost 1 base and J lost 0, with 10 bases in between.

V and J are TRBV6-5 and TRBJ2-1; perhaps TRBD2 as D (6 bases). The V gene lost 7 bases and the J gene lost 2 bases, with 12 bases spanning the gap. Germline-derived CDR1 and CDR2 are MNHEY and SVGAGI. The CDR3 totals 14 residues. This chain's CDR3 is CASKLGLTYNEQFF. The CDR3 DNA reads TGTGCCAGCAAACTTGGACTAACCTACAATGAGCAGTTCTTC.

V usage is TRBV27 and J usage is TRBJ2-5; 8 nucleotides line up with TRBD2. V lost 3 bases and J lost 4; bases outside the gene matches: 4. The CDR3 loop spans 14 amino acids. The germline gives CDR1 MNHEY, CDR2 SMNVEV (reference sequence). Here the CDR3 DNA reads TGTGCCAGCAGTTTTCGGGAGGGCGGAGAGACCCAGTACTTC. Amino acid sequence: CASSFREGGETQYF.

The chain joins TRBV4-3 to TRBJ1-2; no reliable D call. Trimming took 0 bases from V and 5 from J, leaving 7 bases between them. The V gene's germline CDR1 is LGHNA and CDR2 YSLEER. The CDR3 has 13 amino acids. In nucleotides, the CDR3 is TGCGCCAGCAGCCAAGAGTATTCGTATGGCTACACCTTC. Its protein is CASSQEYSYGYTF.

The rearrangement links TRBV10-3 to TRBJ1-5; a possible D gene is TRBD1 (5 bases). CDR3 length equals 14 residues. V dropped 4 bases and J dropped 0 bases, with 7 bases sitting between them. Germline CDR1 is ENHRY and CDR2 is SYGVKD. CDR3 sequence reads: CAISGGDSNQPQHF. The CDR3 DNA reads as TGTGCCATCAGTGGGGGGGATAGCAATCAGCCCCAGCATTTT.

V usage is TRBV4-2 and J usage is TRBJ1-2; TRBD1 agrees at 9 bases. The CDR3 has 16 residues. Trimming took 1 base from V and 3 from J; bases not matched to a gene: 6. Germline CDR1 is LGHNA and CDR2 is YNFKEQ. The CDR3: CASSQAGTGWDYGYTF. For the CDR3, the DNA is TGTGCCAGCAGCCAAGCTGGGACAGGGTGGGACTATGGCTACACCTTC.